This T cell receptor (beta chain) was recorded in a study of T-cell memory formation after mild COVID-19. Constant-segment-primed 5'RACE gave TCR alpha and TCR beta cDNA libraries with sample barcodes and UMIs. MiXCR was run by TCRdb on the 5' RACE reads, yielding one entry per CDR3 protein. The table records roughly 450,000 distinct CDR3 sequences, 15% to 20% of them present only once. Looked up from germline, CDR1 is SEHNR and CDR2 is FQNEAQ (reference sequence). The length of the CDR3 is 15 residues. Unmatched junction bases numbered 5, after V lost 1 base and J lost 5 bases. This clonotype was counted between two and nine times.

The chain has TRBV7-9 and TRBJ1-5; 7 bases fit TRBD1. The source material was PBMCs or a T cell subset sorted from them (not recorded which). This receptor was obtained from an adult woman who had mild COVID-19 (a few samples of this study predate the infection). Cell type and time point are not known. The CDR3 here is CASSLGGTAHQPQHF. Here the CDR3 DNA reads TGTGCCAGCAGCTTAGGGGGGACAGCCCATCAGCCCCAGCATTTT.